The 28 T cell receptor beta chains below come from one sample, sequenced in a study of blood T cell repertoires in COVID-19. Libraries were prepared by immunoSEQ multiplex PCR; TCRdb keeps only in-frame clonotypes and omits some of them. The table shows fewer than 300,000 clones, with around 85% occurring only once. Sequenced sample: peripheral blood. Receptors originate from a man in his fifties with active or convalescent COVID-19.

V gene TRBV9 combines with J gene TRBJ2-7; a possible D gene is TRBD1 (6 bases). V lost 3 bases and J lost 7, with 20 bases in between. The CDR3 covers 15 residues. Germline CDR1 and CDR2: SGDLS and YYNGEE. The CDR3 nucleotides read TGTGCCAGCAGCGAGACGGGACACGTTCTTGGGGAGCAGTACTTC. Translation gives CASSETGHVLGEQYF. Supplemented by reference TRBV9 and TRBJ2-7, the full variable domain reads DSGVTQTPKHLITATGQRVTLRCSPRSGDLSVYWYQQSLDQGLQFLIQYYNGEERAKGNILERFSAQQFPDLHSELNLSSLELGDSALYFCASSETGHVLGEQYFGPGTRLTVT.

V gene TRBV9 combines with J gene TRBJ2-5; D is unresolved. This CDR3 contains 13 residues. Germline V gene sequence: CDR1 SGDLS, CDR2 YYNGEE. V dropped 0 bases and J dropped 5 bases, with 8 bases sitting between them. This CDR3 is CASSVVDFETQYF. CDR3 in DNA: TGTGCCAGCAGCGTAGTAGATTTTGAGACCCAGTACTTC. Full variable domain (remainder filled in from reference TRBV9 and TRBJ2-5): DSGVTQTPKHLITATGQRVTLRCSPRSGDLSVYWYQQSLDQGLQFLIQYYNGEERAKGNILERFSAQQFPDLHSELNLSSLELGDSALYFCASSVVDFETQYFGPGTRLLVL.

This sequence joins TRBV5-1 and TRBJ1-4; D uncertain. Trimming took 3 bases from V and 7 from J, leaving 13 bases between them. There are 14 residues in the CDR3. Germline V gene lookup returns CDR1 SGHRS and CDR2 YFSETQ. CDR3 nucleotide sequence: TGCGCCAGCAGCTGGGGAGAAGTCAGTGAAAAACTGTTTTTT. It yields the protein CASSWGEVSEKLFF.

This chain links TRBV28 with TRBJ1-1; D is possibly TRBD1 (5 bases). CDR3 length: 15 residues. The ends were cut back, 8 bases at V and 5 bases at J, with 21 bases in the middle. Germline CDR1 reads MDHEN; CDR2 reads SYDVKM. The CDR3 DNA reads as TGTGCCAGCCGCTTTTCTCTTGGGGCGGGAACTGAAGCTTTCTTT. Its protein product is CASRFSLGAGTEAFF. The full variable domain, completed using reference TRBV28 and TRBJ1-1, is DVKVTQSSRYLVKRTGEKVFLECVQDMDHENMFWYRQDPGLGLRLIYFSYDVKMKEKGDIPEGYSVSREKKERFSLILESASTNQTSMYLCASRFSLGAGTEAFFGQGTRLTVV.

The chain is built from TRBV3-1 (or the pseudogene TRBV3-2) and TRBJ1-4; 7 nucleotides match TRBD1. V shed 2 bases, J shed 0 bases, and the junction held 3 bases outside the gene matches. This CDR3 has 16 residues. The germline V gene encodes CDR1 LGHDT and CDR2 YNNKEL (reference sequence). The CDR3 region is CASSQSTGATNEKLFF. DNA of the CDR3: TGTGCCAGCAGCCAATCAACAGGGGCAACTAATGAAAAACTGTTTTTT.

The chain carries TRBV6-5 and TRBJ2-5, with 12 bases aligning to TRBD2. Per the germline V gene, CDR1 is MNHEY and CDR2 is SVGAGI. The V and J ends lost 5 bases and 10 bases, in that order; junction bases with no gene match: 11. CDR3 length equals 15 residues. CDR3 DNA sequence: TGTGCCAGCAGTCGGACTAGCGGGGCCTTAAGTGACCAGTACTTC. Translation gives CASSRTSGALSDQYF.

The rearrangement joins TRBV29-1 to TRBJ2-3; unclear D gene. V dropped 4 bases and J dropped 0 bases, with 11 bases sitting between them. The CDR3 is made up of 14 amino acids. Germline lookup yields CDR1 SQVTM and CDR2 ANQGSEA. This CDR3 is CSVGFASSTDTQYF. The CDR3 nucleotides read TGCAGCGTTGGGTTCGCCAGTAGCACAGATACGCAGTATTTT.

The chain is built from TRBV6-5 and TRBJ1-4; possible D gene TRBD1, 5 bases. In germline, CDR1 is MNHEY, CDR2 SVGAGI. The CDR3 has 14 amino acids. V lost 2 bases to trimming and J lost 8 bases, with 12 bases between them. In DNA, the CDR3 is TGTGCCAGCAGTTACAAGGCAGGGTGGGAAAAACTGTTTTTT. Translating gives CASSYKAGWEKLFF.

For this clone: Other DNA sequences in this sample translate to the same CDR3. V gene TRBV11-2 combines with J gene TRBJ2-2; TRBD1 might be the D (5 bases). Germline V lookup: CDR1 SGHAT, CDR2 FQNNGV. CDR3 length: 13 amino acids. The V and J ends lost 6 bases and 3 bases respectively, with 8 bases between them. The CDR3 sequence: CASSRQYTGELFF. CDR3 coding DNA: TGTGCCAGCAGTCGACAGTACACCGGGGAGCTGTTTTTT.

The V gene is TRBV9, the J gene TRBJ2-1, with a weak D call TRBD2 (6 bases). The CDR3 covers 20 residues. CDR1 and CDR2 (germline): SGDLS, YYNGEE. Trimming left V 4 bases short and J 1 base short, with 27 bases between. The CDR3 DNA follows: TGTGCCAGCAGCCCGCGGGGCGGTCCCGAAAGAAGGACGTCCTACAATGAGCAGTTCTTC. It specifies CASSPRGGPERRTSYNEQFF.

The rearrangement uses TRBV5-1 and TRBJ2-6; 12 nucleotides align to TRBD1. Germline lookup yields CDR1 SGHRS and CDR2 YFSETQ. J was trimmed by 2 bases and V by 0 bases; bases with no gene match: 3. The CDR3 spans 18 residues. The CDR3 spells CASSLVGTGGAGANVLTF. The DNA of the CDR3 is TGCGCCAGCAGCTTGGTTGGGACAGGGGGCGCTGGGGCCAACGTCCTGACTTTC.

The chain employs TRBV6-2 or TRBV6-3 and TRBJ2-7; 9 bases are a match to TRBD1. V dropped 6 bases and J dropped 6; count of bases not matched to a gene: 15. Germline CDR1 MNHEY, CDR2 SVGEGT. The length of the CDR3 is 16 residues. The CDR3 DNA reads TGTGCCAGCAGCCCACAGGAGGGACAGGGATTTGGCGAGCAGTACTTC. Translating gives CASSPQEGQGFGEQYF.

This clone was recorded once. The genes are TRBV5-5 and TRBJ1-1; D is undetermined. Germline V gene data show CDR1 as SGHKS and CDR2 as YYEKEE (reference sequence). The V end was cut by 3 bases, the J end by 2 bases, with 8 bases between. The CDR3 length is 13 residues. This chain's CDR3 is CASSYSGNTEAFF. CDR3 coding DNA: TGTGCCAGCAGCTACAGTGGCAACACTGAAGCTTTCTTT.

The CDR3 sequence is CASSLVRGNNEQFF. Here the CDR3 DNA reads TGTGCCAGCAGCTTGGTTCGGGGAAACAATGAGCAGTTCTTC. V and J are TRBV5-4 and TRBJ2-1; perhaps TRBD2 as D (5 bases). The ends were cut back, 0 bases at V and 5 bases at J, with 9 bases in the middle. CDR1 and CDR2 (germline): SGHNT, YYREEE (reference sequence). CDR3 length equals 14 residues.

This rearrangement joins TRBV10-3 to TRBJ2-1; 7 nucleotides match TRBD2. V dropped 5 bases and J dropped 8; count of bases not matched to a gene: 15. This CDR3 spans 16 amino acids. Germline-derived CDR1 and CDR2 are ENHRY and SYGVKD. DNA of the CDR3: TGTGCCATCAGTTTTGGGGGAGGGCCCTCGACCGATGAGCAGTTCTTC. The encoded protein is CAISFGGGPSTDEQFF.

In nucleotides, the CDR3 is TGTGCCACCAGCAGAGATGCAATGGGAGGTCGAGAGCAGTTCTTC. Encoded protein: CATSRDAMGGREQFF. The chain carries TRBV15 and TRBJ2-1; D possibly corresponds to TRBD2 (6 bases). The germline V gene has CDR1 LNHNV and CDR2 YYDKDF (reference sequence). CDR3 length: 15 residues. Trimming stripped 0 bases from V and 10 bases from J, with 16 bases between.

The chain links TRBV5-4 to TRBJ2-7; D is unclear. Germline V gene lookup returns CDR1 SGHNT and CDR2 YYREEE (reference sequence). V shed 0 bases and J shed 5 bases, with 9 bases lying between them. This CDR3 has 13 residues. The CDR3 loop reads CASSLARLNEQYF. The CDR3 DNA follows: TGTGCCAGCAGCTTGGCTAGGCTGAACGAGCAGTACTTC.

The sample holds one count of this clone. The rearrangement uses TRBV7-2 and TRBJ1-2, with a tentative D call TRBD1 (6 bases). The germline V and J ends were trimmed by 4 bases and 8 bases, with 17 bases remaining between them. This CDR3 region has 14 residues. CDR1 SGHTA and CDR2 FQGNSA come from the germline V gene. The DNA of the CDR3 is TGTGCCAGCAGCTACAGGGTACGAGGTTTAGGCTACACCTTC. Protein product: CASSYRVRGLGYTF.

This clone appeared a few times. This chain links TRBV3-1 (or the pseudogene TRBV3-2) with TRBJ1-6; D uncertain. Germline V gene lookup returns CDR1 LGHDT and CDR2 YNNKEL (reference sequence). Trimming left V 2 bases short and J 6 bases short, with 8 bases between. The CDR3 length is 14 residues. The CDR3 region is CASSQPVANSPLHF. The CDR3 DNA reads TGTGCCAGCAGCCAACCCGTAGCTAATTCACCCCTCCACTTT.

CDR3 protein: CASSLGGKNIQYF. CDR3 DNA: TGTGCCAGCAGCTTAGGCGGGAAAAACATTCAGTACTTC. V gene TRBV7-9 combines with J gene TRBJ2-4; maybe TRBD2 (5 bases). The CDR3 totals 13 residues. V was shortened by 1 base and J by 4 bases, with 5 bases between the two germline ends. Germline V gene data show CDR1 as SEHNR and CDR2 as FQNEAQ (reference sequence).

V is TRBV15 and J is TRBJ1-4, with D possibly TRBD1 on 5 matching bases. This CDR3 is built from 17 residues. Germline values: CDR1 LNHNV, CDR2 YYDKDF (reference sequence). V was clipped by 0 bases and J by 2 bases, with 13 bases between them. CDR3 in DNA: TGTGCCACCAGCAGAGATCAGGGATGGGCTACTAATGAAAAACTGTTTTTT. Amino acid sequence: CATSRDQGWATNEKLFF.

This CDR3 is CASSPQGLASDTQYF. CDR3 nucleotides: TGTGCCAGCAGCCCCCAGGGACTAGCATCAGATACGCAGTATTTT. The chain is built from TRBV7-2 and TRBJ2-3, with 9 bases identical to TRBD2. The CDR3 is made up of 15 amino acids. CDR1 and CDR2 (germline): SGHTA, FQGNSA. The junction had 7 bases not matched to a gene; V was cut back by 5 bases and J by 4 bases.

V gene TRBV12-3 or TRBV12-4 combines with J gene TRBJ2-7, with 10 bases matching TRBD1. The CDR3 covers 13 residues. With V trimmed by 5 bases and J by 6 bases, 4 bases remained unmatched. Here the CDR3 reads CASSPGTGAEQYF. The CDR3 region has the DNA TGTGCCAGCAGTCCCGGGACAGGGGCCGAGCAGTACTTC.

The genes are TRBV24-1 and TRBJ2-7; no firm D call. This CDR3 has 16 residues. Trimming removed 5 bases from V and 2 bases from J, with 18 bases in between. CDR1 and CDR2 (germline): KGHDR, SFDVKD. Written as DNA, the CDR3 is TGTGCCACCAGTGCCGCGGATTCGTACCCTACCTACGAGCAGTACTTC. Protein: CATSAADSYPTYEQYF.

The rearrangement joins TRBV4-1 to TRBJ2-7; D might be TRBD2 (6 bases). Trimming pared 0 bases from V and 5 bases from J, leaving 11 bases between. CDR1 and CDR2 (germline): MGHRA, YSYEKL. The CDR3 sequence is 14 residues long. The CDR3 nucleotides read TGCGCCAGCAGCCAAGAGGTCAGGAGGGACGAGCAGTACTTC. This gives the protein CASSQEVRRDEQYF.

The V call is TRBV7-8, the J call TRBJ1-5; D is uncertain. The V gene's germline CDR1 is SGHVS and CDR2 FQNEAQ. The CDR3 totals 14 residues. Trimming removed 3 bases from V and 0 bases from J, with 6 bases in between. The CDR3 protein is CASSFLNSNQPQHF. The CDR3, as DNA: TGTGCCAGCAGCTTCCTTAATAGCAATCAGCCCCAGCATTTT.

A note on this clone: The identical CDR3 is also encoded by other nucleotide sequences in the sample. Here the CDR3 reads CASSLDSGYGYTF. The CDR3 region has the DNA TGCGCCAGCAGCTTAGACTCGGGCTATGGCTACACCTTC. The chain employs TRBV5-1 and TRBJ1-2; D is uncertain. V was trimmed by 2 bases and J by 4 bases, leaving 9 bases between them. From germline, CDR1 is SGHRS and CDR2 YFSETQ. This CDR3 has 13 amino acids.

The chain carries TRBV5-1 and TRBJ2-5; D ambiguous. The germline gives CDR1 SGHRS, CDR2 YFSETQ. V gave up 0 bases and J gave up 4 bases, with 19 bases separating them. There are 17 residues in the CDR3. The CDR3 DNA reads as TGCGCCAGCAGCTTGGGATTGGAGACCCCATGGCCAGAGACCCAGTACTTC. Translating it yields CASSLGLETPWPETQYF.